This T cell receptor (beta chain) was captured in a study of blood T cell repertoires in COVID-19. The overall study: The United States, Italy and Spain provided the acute and convalescent COVID-19 samples. Sources were T cells, B-cell-depleted T cells, or PBMCs; the material itself was cDNA or gDNA.

Some clones are missing from TCRdb's copy, which holds only in-frame ones; the method was immunoSEQ multiplex PCR. This table holds more than 200,000 clones, 86% found once. There are 15 residues in the CDR3. Per germline, CDR1 SNHLY and CDR2 FYNNEI. With 6 bases clipped from V and 0 bases from J, the junction kept 6 bases outside the gene matches. This clonotype was sampled from a man aged 30 to 39 with active or convalescent COVID-19. The V and J genes are TRBV2 and TRBJ1-2, with 8 bases matching TRBD1. Sequenced: peripheral blood. The CDR3 here is CASRETGAANYGYTF. Here the CDR3 DNA reads TGTGCCAGCAGGGAGACAGGGGCCGCTAACTATGGCTACACCTTC.